This paragraph reports one TCR beta chain. V dropped 0 bases and J dropped 4 bases, with 9 bases sitting between them. Germline values: CDR1 WNHNN, CDR2 SYGVQD (reference sequence). The length of the CDR3 is 15 residues. In the source study's methods: Amplification of reference gene primers was used by the study to estimate nucleated cell counts. This table comes from immunoSEQ multiplex PCR, and its TCRdb copy is limited to in-frame clones, with some not included. The D gene and trimming were derived from the DNA, and the V and J assignments and clone size from that table. Among over 85,000 clones listed, approximately 81% were seen once. These data belong to a study of blood T cell repertoires in COVID-19. Overall study context: Acute and convalescent COVID-19 samples came from the United States, Italy and Spain. PBMCs, B-cell-depleted T cells, or T cells were the source of the cDNA or gDNA that made up the material.

The chain joins TRBV10-1 to TRBJ1-4; D gene ambiguous. This receptor was identified in a man older than 75 with acute or convalescent COVID-19. The sequenced sample was peripheral blood. The CDR3 region is CASSESRGVNEKLFF. The CDR3 DNA reads as TGCGCCAGCAGTGAGTCTCGGGGAGTTAATGAAAAACTGTTTTTT.